This entry lists 19 T cell receptor beta chains sequenced from one sample in a study of cytomegalovirus exposure and HLA in healthy donors. The PCR made use of 60 Vbeta and 13 Jbeta primers. Assay used: immunoSEQ multiplex PCR; TCRdb lists only in-frame clones, some missing. The data contain about 160,000 clones, 65% to 90% of them singletons. Sequenced: PBMCs. The receptors shown here come from a young woman in good health and CMV-seronegative.

This clone appeared a few times. The chain links TRBV23-1 to TRBJ2-7; the match to TRBD1 covers 9 bases. TRBV23-1 is recorded as an ORF, its role being uncertain. CDR3 length equals 15 residues. J lost 7 bases, V lost 0 bases, and 7 bases had no gene match. The CDR3 is CASSQSGGTGREQYF. The CDR3 nucleotides are TGCGCCAGCAGTCAATCCGGGGGGACAGGGCGGGAGCAGTACTTC.

The chain is built from TRBV27 and TRBJ2-3; possibly TRBD1 for D (5 bases). The CDR3 contains 14 residues. Germline lookup yields CDR1 MNHEY and CDR2 SMNVEV (reference sequence). V lost 2 bases to trimming and J lost 2 bases, with 8 bases between them. The CDR3 protein is CASSLLTATDTQYF. In nucleotides, the CDR3 is TGTGCCAGCAGTTTACTGACAGCCACAGATACGCAGTATTTT.

J is TRBJ1-1 and V is TRBV5-1; D is undetermined. The CDR3 spans 13 residues. CDR1 is SGHRS and CDR2 is YFSETQ in the germline V gene. V was clipped by 0 bases and J by 5 bases, with 8 bases between them. The CDR3 nucleotides read TGCGCCAGCAGCTTGGGGGAGCGGACTGAAGCTTTCTTT. Its translation is CASSLGERTEAFF.

The rearrangement joins TRBV6-4 to TRBJ2-3; TRBD2 might be the D (6 bases). This CDR3 is built from 14 residues. Per germline, CDR1 MRHNA and CDR2 SNTAGT. Trimming took 4 bases from V and 2 from J, leaving 10 bases between them. CDR3 DNA sequence: TGTGCCAGCAGTGCCGCGGGGTCCACAGATACGCAGTATTTT. Translation: CASSAAGSTDTQYF.

This sequence joins TRBV7-9 and TRBJ2-7; tentative D call: TRBD1 (6 bases). CDR1 is SEHNR and CDR2 is FQNEAQ in the germline V gene (reference sequence). V lost 3 bases and J lost 1, with 13 bases in between. The CDR3 covers 15 residues. The CDR3 DNA reads as TGTGCCAGCAGCTTTGGGACAATGCTTTCCTACGAGCAGTACTTC. This encodes CASSFGTMLSYEQYF.

The rearrangement joins TRBV27 to TRBJ2-6; TRBD1 aligns across 7 bases. The ends lost 5 bases at V and 2 bases at J; junction bases unmatched: 3. Germline V CDR1 and CDR2: MNHEY, SMNVEV (reference sequence). The CDR3 is 15 residues long. This CDR3 reads CASSPGTAGANVLTF. CDR3 sequence (DNA): TGTGCCAGCAGTCCCGGGACAGCTGGGGCCAACGTCCTGACTTTC.

This clone was detected only once. The gene calls are TRBV19 and TRBJ2-1; D not resolved. This CDR3 has 15 amino acids. The V gene lost 1 base and the J gene lost 0 bases, with 7 bases spanning the gap. Germline V CDR1 and CDR2: LNHDA, SQIVND (reference sequence). The CDR3 DNA follows: TGTGCCAGTAGTATAGCGAGAGGCTCCTACAATGAGCAGTTCTTC. Its translation: CASSIARGSYNEQFF.

The J gene is TRBJ1-4, the V gene TRBV29-1, with TRBD1 identical over 7 bases. Germline V gene sequence: CDR1 SQVTM, CDR2 ANQGSEA. Trimming cost V 4 bases and J 6 bases; bases outside gene matches: 5. The length of the CDR3 is 13 residues. CDR3 nucleotide sequence: TGCAGCGTTGCGGGACAGTCTCATGAAAAACTGTTTTTT. Residues: CSVAGQSHEKLFF.

The J gene is TRBJ2-7, the V gene TRBV27, with D unresolved. The germline V and J ends were trimmed by 5 bases and 4 bases, with 12 bases remaining between them. CDR1 is MNHEY and CDR2 is SMNVEV in the germline V gene (reference sequence). The CDR3 loop spans 13 amino acids. As DNA, the CDR3 is TGTGCCAGCAGTCGTAAAGAGCTTTACGAGCAGTACTTC. Its translation: CASSRKELYEQYF.

J is TRBJ1-2 and V is TRBV28; TRBD1 agrees at 10 bases. Unmatched junction bases numbered 0, after V lost 4 bases and J lost 4 bases. Germline V CDR1 and CDR2: MDHEN, SYDVKM. This CDR3 comprises 13 residues. The DNA of the CDR3 is TGTGCCAGCAGTTGGGACAGGGGCTATGGCTACACCTTC. Encoded protein: CASSWDRGYGYTF.

The CDR3 here is CASGPREAQYF. The CDR3, as DNA: TGTGCCAGCGGACCCCGGGAGGCCCAGTACTTC. V usage is TRBV6-1 and J usage is TRBJ2-5, with 7 nucleotides matching TRBD2. The trim removed 8 bases at V and 9 bases at J, leaving 6 bases unmatched. The CDR3 totals 11 residues. Germline V gives CDR1 MNHNS, CDR2 SASEGT.

The chain links TRBV7-9 to TRBJ2-7; D gene unclear. V dropped 4 bases and J dropped 10 bases, with 8 bases sitting between them. CDR3 length: 10 residues. Germline CDR1 is SEHNR and CDR2 is FQNEAQ (reference sequence). Here the CDR3 DNA reads TGTGCCAGCAGCTCGCGGTCTCAGTACTTC. As protein: CASSSRSQYF.

V and J are TRBV2 and TRBJ1-2; 10 bases are shared with TRBD1. The CDR3 spans 14 residues. From germline, CDR1 is SNHLY and CDR2 FYNNEI. The V gene end was trimmed by 6 bases and the J gene end by 4 bases; junction bases not matched to a gene: 5. Here the CDR3 DNA reads TGTGCCAGCAGATCCCGGGACAGGGGCTATGGCTACACCTTC. Its translation: CASRSRDRGYGYTF.

In nucleotides, the CDR3 is TGCGCCAGCAGCCTCAGGGAAACCAACACCGGGGAGCTGTTTTTT. Residues: CASSLRETNTGELFF. The V call is TRBV5-1, the J call TRBJ2-2; D perhaps matches TRBD1 (5 bases). The CDR3 length is 15 residues. Looked up from germline, CDR1 is SGHRS and CDR2 is YFSETQ. Trimming pared 4 bases from V and 2 bases from J, leaving 12 bases between.

This clone has a single count. J is TRBJ2-6 and V is TRBV27; the D gene is possibly TRBD1 (5 bases). The germline CDR1 and CDR2 sequences are MNHEY and SMNVEV (reference sequence). V lost 3 bases and J lost 0, with 12 bases in between. The length of the CDR3 is 17 residues. The CDR3 here is CASSLVRTPSGANVLTF. CDR3 bases: TGTGCCAGCAGTTTGGTCAGGACACCCTCTGGGGCCAACGTCCTGACTTTC.

This rearrangement joins TRBV6-5 to TRBJ1-1, with D uncertain. Germline lookup yields CDR1 MNHEY and CDR2 SVGAGI. The CDR3 has 13 residues. V was pared by 2 bases and J by 3 bases, with 7 bases between. The DNA for the CDR3 is TGTGCCAGCAGTTACCGGGGAGACACTGAAGCTTTCTTT. Protein sequence: CASSYRGDTEAFF.

CDR3 DNA sequence: TGCGCCAGCAGCCCCTATTCCGGGGACAATGAGCAGTTCTTC. Translating it yields CASSPYSGDNEQFF. The V call is TRBV5-1, the J call TRBJ2-1; D may be TRBD2 (5 bases). The CDR3 is 14 amino acids. In germline, CDR1 is SGHRS, CDR2 YFSETQ. The V and J ends lost 4 bases and 5 bases respectively, with 13 bases between them.

The table lists this clone with a count of one. The chain uses TRBV27 and TRBJ2-1; TRBD2 might be the D (5 bases). Trimming removed 2 bases from V and 10 bases from J, with 18 bases in between. The length of the CDR3 is 15 residues. Germline V CDR1 and CDR2: MNHEY, SMNVEV (reference sequence). The DNA of the CDR3 is TGTGCCAGCAGTTTACAGCTAGCTTCTCTCCAGGAGCAGTTCTTC. Protein sequence: CASSLQLASLQEQFF.

The rearrangement uses TRBV5-1 and TRBJ2-5; maybe TRBD1 (5 bases). Germline values: CDR1 SGHRS, CDR2 YFSETQ. This CDR3 contains 14 residues. The V gene lost 0 bases and the J gene lost 3 bases, with 9 bases spanning the gap. In nucleotides, the CDR3 is TGCGCCAGCAGCTTGGGTCAGGGTAAAGAGACCCAGTACTTC. Its translation: CASSLGQGKETQYF.